This T cell receptor (beta chain) derives from a study of T cell responses to AZD1222 COVID-19 vaccine. Across the study: Pooled together were second doses at about 4 or about 12 weeks. Broader study findings: AZD1222 recipients seropositive at baseline numbered only five to seven. Among the donors, most were white British and more were female, and clonal diversity was possibly underestimated. The span of vaccine-associated CD4 TCRs extended across spike, with dominance at 160-218 and 743-854.

Clones were sequenced by immunoSEQ multiplex PCR, and TCRdb holds only the in-frame ones, with some missing. The sample carries fewer than 150,000 clones, roughly 88% recorded once. A word on this clone: Antigen: not known.

The sequencing used peripheral blood, collected on day 0 of AZD1222 vaccination. This sequence was found in an adult in good health.

The CDR3 region is CASTAGLSYNEQFF. As DNA, the CDR3 is TGTGCCAGCACAGCGGGTCTTTCCTACAATGAGCAGTTCTTC. The chain links TRBV25-1 to TRBJ2-1; D might be TRBD2 (6 bases). V lost 7 bases to trimming and J lost 1 base, with 11 bases between them. This CDR3 comprises 14 residues. Germline CDR1 and CDR2: MGHDK and SYGVNS. Complete variable domain (other parts from reference TRBV25-1 and TRBJ2-1): EADIYQTPRYLVIGTGKKITLECSQTMGHDKMYWYQQDPGMELHLIHYSYGVNSTEKGDLSSESTVSRIRTEHFPLTLESARPSHTSQYLCASTAGLSYNEQFFGPGTRLTVL.